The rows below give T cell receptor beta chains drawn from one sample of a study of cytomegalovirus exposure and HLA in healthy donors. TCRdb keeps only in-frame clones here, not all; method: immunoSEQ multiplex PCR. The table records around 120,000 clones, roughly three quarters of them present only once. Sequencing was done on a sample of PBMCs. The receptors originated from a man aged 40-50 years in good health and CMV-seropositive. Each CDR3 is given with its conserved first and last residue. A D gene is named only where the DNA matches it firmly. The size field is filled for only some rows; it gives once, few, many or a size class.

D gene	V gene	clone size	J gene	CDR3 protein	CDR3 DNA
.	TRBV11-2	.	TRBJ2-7	CASQEERATYEQYF	TGTGCCAGCCAAGAGGAGCGGGCGACCTACGAGCAGTACTTC
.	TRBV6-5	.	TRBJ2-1	CASSYRGTSYNEQFF	TGTGCCAGCAGTTACCGCGGGACTTCCTACAATGAGCAGTTCTTC
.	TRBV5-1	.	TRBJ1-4	CASSLGGGPGNEKLFF	TGCGCCAGCAGCTTGGGCGGAGGCCCAGGTAATGAAAAACTGTTTTTT
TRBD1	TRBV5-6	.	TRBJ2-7	CASSVTGIYEQYF	TGTGCCAGCAGCGTGACAGGGATCTACGAGCAGTACTTC
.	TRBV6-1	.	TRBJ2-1	CASSESIRPPYNEQFF	TGTGCCAGCAGTGAAAGTATCAGGCCTCCCTACAATGAGCAGTTCTTC
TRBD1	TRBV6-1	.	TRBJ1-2	CASNAQGAYGYTF	TGTGCCAGCAATGCGCAGGGGGCCTATGGCTACACCTTC
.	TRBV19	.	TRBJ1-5	CASSRALQPQHF	TGTGCCAGTAGTAGAGCACTCCAGCCCCAGCATTTT
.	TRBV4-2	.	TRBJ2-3	CASSQEGVFGTDTQYF	TGTGCCAGCAGCCAAGAAGGGGTGTTCGGCACAGATACGCAGTATTTT
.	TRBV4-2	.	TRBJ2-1	CASSQSQGTYNEQFF	TGTGCCAGCAGCCAATCACAGGGAACTTACAATGAGCAGTTCTTC
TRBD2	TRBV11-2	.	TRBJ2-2	CASSFRGTSGNTGELFF	TGTGCCAGCAGCTTCAGGGGGACTAGCGGTAACACCGGGGAGCTGTTTTTT
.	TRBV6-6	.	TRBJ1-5	CASSYGAGSNQPQHF	TGTGCCAGCAGTTACGGGGCGGGGAGCAATCAGCCCCAGCATTTT
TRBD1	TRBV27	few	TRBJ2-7	CASADELNRGRGEQYF	TGTGCCAGCGCCGACGAGCTTAACAGGGGGCGAGGCGAGCAGTACTTC
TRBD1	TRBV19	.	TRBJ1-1	CASSRTGNTEAFF	TGTGCCAGTAGTAGGACAGGGAACACTGAAGCTTTCTTT
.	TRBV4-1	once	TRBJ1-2	CASSQDPGGQSYGYTF	TGCGCCAGCAGCCAAGATCCGGGGGGGCAGAGCTATGGCTACACCTTC
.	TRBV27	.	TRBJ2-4	CASSSLRRLGSGNIQYF	TGTGCCAGCAGTTCATTAAGACGGTTGGGGAGCGGAAACATTCAGTACTTC
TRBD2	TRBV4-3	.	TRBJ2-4	CASSQDVRGRSGVVKNIQYF	TGCGCCAGCAGCCAAGACGTTCGCGGGAGGTCTGGTGTGGTCAAAAACATTCAGTACTTC
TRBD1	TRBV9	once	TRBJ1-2	CASRRQGHNYGYTF	TGTGCCAGCAGAAGACAGGGGCATAACTATGGCTACACCTTC
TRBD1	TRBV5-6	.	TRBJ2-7	CASSLRDRGSFGEQYF	TGTGCCAGCAGCTTGAGGGACAGGGGGTCATTTGGCGAGCAGTACTTC
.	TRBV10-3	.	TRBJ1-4	CAISRTENEKLFF	TGTGCCATCTCCCGGACAGAGAATGAAAAACTGTTTTTT
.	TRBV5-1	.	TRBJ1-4	CASSSGATNEKLFF	TGCGCCAGCAGCTCAGGGGCGACTAATGAAAAACTGTTTTTT
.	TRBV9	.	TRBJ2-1	CASSEQGGGEQFF	TGTGCCAGCAGCGAACAGGGAGGGGGTGAGCAGTTCTTC
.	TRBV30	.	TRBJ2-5	CAWSATGGGETQYF	TGTGCCTGGAGTGCAACAGGGGGGGGAGAGACCCAGTACTTC